The 8 T cell receptor beta chains reported below all come from one sample, sequenced in a study of STAT5B mutations in CD4+ large granular lymphocyte leukemia. Clones were sequenced by immunoSEQ multiplex PCR, and TCRdb holds only the in-frame ones, with some missing. The sample has 30,000 to 40,000 clones; about 91% are singletons. Input material: CD4+ T cells from blood buffy coats. Receptors originate from a human donor in good health.

This chain uses TRBV7-8 with TRBJ1-1, with 7 bases lining up with TRBD1. CDR3 length: 14 residues. The germline V gene has CDR1 SGHVS and CDR2 FQNEAQ. V was clipped by 6 bases and J by 1 base; unmatched bases: 5. The chain's CDR3 is CASRPDRTNTEAFF. The CDR3 nucleotides are TGTGCCAGCAGACCGGACAGGACGAACACTGAAGCTTTCTTT.

The rearrangement links TRBV10-3 to TRBJ2-7; possible D gene TRBD2, 5 bases. Trimming took 5 bases from V and 3 from J, leaving 11 bases between them. The CDR3 contains 13 residues. Germline CDR1 ENHRY, CDR2 SYGVKD. The CDR3 nucleotides are TGTGCCATCAGTTCCATTAGCGACTACGAGCAGTACTTC. This codes for CAISSISDYEQYF.

This chain joins TRBV5-6 and TRBJ2-5; no reliable D call. Per germline, CDR1 SGHDT and CDR2 YYEEEE. The CDR3 extends over 14 amino acids. Trimming cost V 0 bases and J 1 base, with 7 bases left between them. CDR3 loop: CASSLGQVQETQYF. DNA of the CDR3: TGTGCCAGCAGCTTGGGTCAGGTCCAAGAGACCCAGTACTTC.

V is TRBV4-1 and J is TRBJ2-3, with TRBD2 identical over 9 bases. Germline trimming cut 3 bases from V and 2 bases from J; bases unmatched to any gene: 12. Germline V gives CDR1 MGHRA, CDR2 YSYEKL. The length of the CDR3 is 18 residues. CDR3 in amino acids: CASSHSVRLAGPTDTQYF. The CDR3 DNA follows: TGCGCCAGCAGCCATTCAGTTCGTCTAGCGGGGCCCACAGATACGCAGTATTTT.

The genes are TRBV30 and TRBJ2-1; 8 positions match TRBD2. The CDR3 totals 14 residues. Germline CDR1 reads GTSNPN; CDR2 reads SVGIG (reference sequence). With 4 bases clipped from V and 4 bases from J, the junction kept 6 bases outside the gene matches. This chain's CDR3 is CAWMASGSYNEQFF. CDR3 sequence (DNA): TGTGCCTGGATGGCTAGCGGGTCATACAATGAGCAGTTCTTC.

A word on this clone: It is likely a read error, because the conserved phenylalanine at the end of the CDR3 is missing. The rearrangement uses TRBV6-1 and TRBJ1-5; D perhaps matches TRBD1 (5 bases). The germline V gene has CDR1 MNHNS and CDR2 SASEGT. Trimming shortened V by 5 bases and J by 6 bases, and 14 bases separated the two germline ends. This CDR3 contains 14 residues. The DNA for the CDR3 is TGTGCCAGCAGTTCCCGGGGGTCGGTTCAGCCCCAGCATCTT. It is translated as CASSSRGSVQPQHL.

This sequence joins TRBV5-5 and TRBJ2-7, with D perhaps matching TRBD1 (6 bases). V lost 0 bases and J 5 bases, leaving 15 bases between the germline ends. There are 15 residues in the CDR3. Germline values: CDR1 SGHKS, CDR2 YYEKEE (reference sequence). CDR3: CASSLVRAGANEQYF. The CDR3 DNA follows: TGTGCCAGCAGCTTGGTTAGGGCAGGGGCTAACGAGCAGTACTTC.

The chain carries TRBV5-4 and TRBJ1-1; a possible D gene is TRBD1 (6 bases). Per germline, CDR1 SGHNT and CDR2 YYREEE (reference sequence). Trimming cost V 3 bases and J 4 bases, with 13 bases left between them. There are 14 residues in the CDR3. Written as DNA, the CDR3 is TGTGCCAGCAGCTCACAGGGCCGGGCCACTGAAGCTTTCTTT. It specifies CASSSQGRATEAFF. The complete variable domain, with remaining parts taken from reference TRBV5-4 and TRBJ1-1, reads ETGVTQSPTHLIKTRGQQVTLRCSSQSGHNTVSWYQQALGQGPQFIFQYYREEENGRGNFPPRFSGLQFPNYSSELNVNALELDDSALYLCASSSQGRATEAFFGQGTRLTVV.